A single sample is the source of the 20 T cell receptor beta chains below, sequenced in a study of T-cell reconstitution after alpha-beta-depleted transplantation in children. Preparing the TCRbeta library involved the use of unique molecular identifiers. TCRdb independently ran MiXCR on the PCR reads; one entry per CDR3 protein. The table lists about 580,000 distinct CDR3 sequences, under 25% of them singletons. Sequencing was performed on PBMCs, mostly from graft donor cells, taken 360 days after TCRalphabeta/CD19-depleted stem cell transplant. These receptors all stem from a boy under two years old who had a stem cell transplant for acute myeloid leukemia, so the T cells may come from the graft donor.

The chain joins TRBV5-4 to TRBJ2-1; the D is unclear. V lost 3 bases, J lost 15 bases, and 13 bases lay in between. The length of the CDR3 is 11 residues. The germline CDR1 and CDR2 sequences are SGHNT and YYREEE (reference sequence). The CDR3 bases are TGTGCCAGCAGCTACTATGGGCTGACGTTCTTC. Its translation is CASSYYGLTFF.

J is TRBJ2-7 and V is TRBV6-2 or TRBV6-3; D tentatively fits TRBD1 or TRBD2 (5 bases each). CDR3 size: 15 residues. The germline V gene encodes CDR1 MNHEY and CDR2 SVGEGT. V shed 6 bases and J shed 5 bases, with 20 bases lying between them. CDR3 region: CASRGSRAGSNEQYF. The CDR3 DNA reads TGTGCCAGCAGGGGTAGTCGGGCAGGGAGCAACGAGCAGTACTTC.

This clonotype was seen repeatedly, ten times or more. The J gene is TRBJ1-4, the V gene TRBV29-1; possible D gene TRBD1, 5 bases. The CDR3 is made up of 12 amino acids. Germline V gene sequence: CDR1 SQVTM, CDR2 ANQGSEA. V lost 7 bases to trimming and J lost 11 bases, with 17 bases between them. The CDR3 loop is CSASEGLLKLFF. The DNA for the CDR3 is TGCAGCGCCTCCGAGGGGTTGTTGAAACTGTTTTTT.

V is TRBV7-2 and J is TRBJ2-1; D is possibly TRBD1 or TRBD2 (6 bases each). The CDR3 is 15 amino acids. V was shortened by 7 bases and J by 1 base, with 14 bases between the two germline ends. Germline V CDR1 and CDR2: SGHTA, FQGNSA. The CDR3 is CASTTRGQSYNEQFF. The CDR3 DNA follows: TGTGCCAGCACCACTCGGGGGCAGTCCTACAATGAGCAGTTCTTC.

This clonotype came up many times. The V and J genes are TRBV20-1 and TRBJ2-7; 9 positions match TRBD1. CDR1 and CDR2 from the germline V gene are DFQATT and SNEGSKA (reference sequence). CDR3 length equals 14 residues. Losses at the gene ends were 5 bases for V and 2 bases for J; bases not matched to a gene: 7. Here the CDR3 reads CSAGTGGRPYEQYV. The CDR3 nucleotides read TGCAGTGCTGGTACAGGGGGCCGTCCCTACGAGCAGTACGTC.

The chain carries TRBV6-5 and TRBJ2-2; TRBD1 agrees at 8 bases. V dropped 0 bases and J dropped 2; count of bases not matched to a gene: 5. The V gene's germline CDR1 is MNHEY and CDR2 SVGAGI. The CDR3 contains 17 residues. Here the CDR3 DNA reads TGTGCCAGCAGTTACTCTTTCGGACAGGGCAACACCGGGGAGCTGTTTTTT. It is translated as CASSYSFGQGNTGELFF.

This sequence joins TRBV6-1 and TRBJ2-1, with TRBD2 matching over 9 bases. CDR3 size: 17 residues. CDR1 and CDR2 (germline): MNHNS, SASEGT. After removal of 10 bases from V and 4 bases from J, the junction contained 17 bases not matched to a gene. This CDR3 reads CATKRASGLARYNEQFF. The DNA of the CDR3 is TGTGCCACCAAAAGAGCTTCAGGACTAGCGAGATACAATGAGCAGTTCTTC.

This clonotype was counted many times. V is TRBV20-1 and J is TRBJ2-7; D perhaps matches TRBD1 (5 bases). The CDR3 has 15 residues. With 6 bases removed from V and 2 bases from J, the gap between germline ends came to 20 bases. Germline lookup yields CDR1 DFQATT and CDR2 SNEGSKA (reference sequence). CDR3 DNA sequence: TGCAGTGCGTATGCGGCGGACATCCCTACCTACGAGCAGTACTTC. Translating it yields CSAYAADIPTYEQYF.

This clonotype was seen at least ten times. The genes are TRBV30 and TRBJ2-1; D gene unclear. Germline V gives CDR1 GTSNPN, CDR2 SVGIG (reference sequence). V was cut by 5 bases and J by 13 bases, with 18 bases left in between. The length of the CDR3 is 12 residues. The CDR3 DNA follows: TGTGCCTGGGGACCGCTATCGGATTTACAGTTCTTC. Amino acid sequence: CAWGPLSDLQFF.

The chain carries TRBV7-2 and TRBJ2-7, with 11 bases aligning to TRBD2. V gave up 4 bases and J gave up 6 bases; unmatched junction bases: 8. The germline V gene has CDR1 SGHTA and CDR2 FQGNSA. The CDR3 spans 15 residues. The CDR3: CASSSTSGGIIEQYF. The CDR3 DNA follows: TGTGCCAGCAGCTCCACTAGCGGGGGAATTATCGAGCAGTACTTC.

This chain links TRBV9 with TRBJ2-6, with TRBD2 matching over 10 bases. The J segment lost 0 bases and the V segment lost 2 bases, leaving 8 bases of the junction unmatched. Looked up from germline, CDR1 is SGDLS and CDR2 is YYNGEE. This CDR3 contains 19 residues. In DNA, the CDR3 is TGTGCCAGCAGCGTTCTAACTAGCGGGATTACCTCTGGGGCCAACGTCCTGACTTTC. This translates into CASSVLTSGITSGANVLTF.

This clonotype was picked up a small number of times. This chain joins TRBV5-6 and TRBJ2-5; a weak D match, TRBD2 (6 bases). Germline lookup yields CDR1 SGHDT and CDR2 YYEEEE. The CDR3 is made up of 18 amino acids. V gave up 2 bases and J gave up 0 bases, with 20 bases separating them. The CDR3 DNA sequence: TGTGCCAGCAGCTTAACCCACGGCGGGGAGAAGTACCAAGAGACCCAGTACTTC. Translated, it gives CASSLTHGGEKYQETQYF.

This clonotype was picked up one time. The rearrangement links TRBV7-9 to TRBJ2-7, with D perhaps TRBD1 (6 bases). CDR1 SEHNR and CDR2 FQNEAQ come from the germline V gene (reference sequence). The CDR3 spans 12 residues. Trimming removed 5 bases from V and 4 bases from J, with 9 bases in between. CDR3 coding DNA: TGTGCCAGCAGCCCGACAGGATACGAGCAGTACGTC. Protein product: CASSPTGYEQYV.

This clonotype was seen only a few times. The J gene is TRBJ2-2, the V gene TRBV12-5; 7 bases map to TRBD2. The CDR3 contains 16 residues. V dropped 5 bases and J dropped 1; count of bases not matched to a gene: 7. Germline V gene lookup returns CDR1 LGHNT and CDR2 FRNRAP. The CDR3 region is CASGARDYLNTGELFF. CDR3 bases: TGTGCTAGTGGTGCCCGGGACTACTTGAACACCGGGGAGCTGTTTTTT. The whole variable domain, remainder taken from reference TRBV12-5 and TRBJ2-2, is DARVTQTPRHKVTEMGQEVTMRCQPILGHNTVFWYRQTMMQGLELLAYFRNRAPLDDSGMPKDRFSAEMPDATLATLKIQPSEPRDSAVYFCASGARDYLNTGELFFGEGSRLTVL.

The chain combines TRBV9 with TRBJ2-1; 8 bases match TRBD2. The CDR3 runs 15 residues. The germline gives CDR1 SGDLS, CDR2 YYNGEE. V gave up 1 base and J gave up 9 bases; unmatched junction bases: 9. The CDR3 is CASSVLSGGRGEQFF. CDR3 nucleotides: TGTGCCAGCAGCGTACTCAGCGGGGGTAGGGGTGAGCAGTTCTTC.

In this sample, this clonotype turned up a few times. The chain recombines TRBV28 with TRBJ2-5, with D possibly TRBD2 on 6 matching bases. Trimming took off 8 bases at V and 2 bases at J, with 9 bases between the two ends. Germline lookup yields CDR1 MDHEN and CDR2 SYDVKM. There are 12 residues in the CDR3. DNA of the CDR3: TGTGCCAGCGGAGGGACGCAAGAGACCCAGTACTTC. Its protein is CASGGTQETQYF.

The chain has TRBV5-1 and TRBJ2-3, with 7 bases aligning to TRBD1. Germline lookup yields CDR1 SGHRS and CDR2 YFSETQ. The CDR3 runs to 14 residues. Trimming at V came to 4 bases and at J to 2 bases, leaving 4 bases not matched to a gene. The CDR3 DNA follows: TGCGCCAGCAGCCCCGACAGGGACACAGATACGCAGTATTTT. This encodes CASSPDRDTDTQYF.

The sample holds many counts of this clonotype. The chain couples TRBV5-5 to TRBJ2-7; TRBD2 matches 7 bases. The CDR3 is 16 amino acids. The germline gives CDR1 SGHKS, CDR2 YYEKEE (reference sequence). After removal of 0 bases from V and 5 bases from J, the junction contained 11 bases not matched to a gene. The CDR3 DNA follows: TGTGCCAGCAGCTTGGTCCCGGGCCGGGGGGAAAACGAGCAGTACGTC. Translating it yields CASSLVPGRGENEQYV.

This clonotype was picked up many times. The V call is TRBV20-1, the J call TRBJ2-1, with 7 bases identical to TRBD2. Germline CDR1 DFQATT, CDR2 SNEGSKA (reference sequence). V shed 4 bases and J 3 bases; nucleotides not matched to a gene: 9. This CDR3 comprises 15 residues. CDR3 sequence: CSAKRAGVLYNEQFF. The CDR3 DNA reads TGCAGTGCTAAACGCGCGGGGGTGCTCTACAATGAGCAGTTCTTC.

This clonotype was recorded a few times. This chain uses TRBV20-1 with TRBJ2-3; D unresolved. CDR1 and CDR2 from the germline V gene are DFQATT and SNEGSKA (reference sequence). Trimming shortened V by 3 bases and J by 4 bases, and 17 bases separated the two germline ends. The CDR3 runs 15 residues. The CDR3 reads CSASQLGNFADTQYF. The DNA for the CDR3 is TGCAGTGCTAGTCAACTGGGTAATTTTGCAGATACGCAGTATTTT.